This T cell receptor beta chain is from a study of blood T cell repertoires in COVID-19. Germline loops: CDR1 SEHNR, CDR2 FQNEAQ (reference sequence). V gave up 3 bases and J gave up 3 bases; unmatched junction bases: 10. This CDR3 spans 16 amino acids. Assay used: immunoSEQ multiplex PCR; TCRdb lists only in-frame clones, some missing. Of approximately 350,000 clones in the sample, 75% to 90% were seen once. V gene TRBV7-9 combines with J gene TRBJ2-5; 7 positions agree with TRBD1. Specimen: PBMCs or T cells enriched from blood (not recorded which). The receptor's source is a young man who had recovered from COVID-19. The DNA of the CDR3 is TGTGCCAGCAGCTTTACTTGGGGACAGCTGAAAGAGACCCAGTACTTC. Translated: CASSFTWGQLKETQYF. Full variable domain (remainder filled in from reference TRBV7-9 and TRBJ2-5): DTGVSQNPRHKITKRGQNVTFRCDPISEHNRLYWYRQTLGQGPEFLTYFQNEAQLEKSRLLSDRFSAERPKGSFSTLEIQRTEQGDSAMYLCASSFTWGQLKETQYFGPGTRLLVL.